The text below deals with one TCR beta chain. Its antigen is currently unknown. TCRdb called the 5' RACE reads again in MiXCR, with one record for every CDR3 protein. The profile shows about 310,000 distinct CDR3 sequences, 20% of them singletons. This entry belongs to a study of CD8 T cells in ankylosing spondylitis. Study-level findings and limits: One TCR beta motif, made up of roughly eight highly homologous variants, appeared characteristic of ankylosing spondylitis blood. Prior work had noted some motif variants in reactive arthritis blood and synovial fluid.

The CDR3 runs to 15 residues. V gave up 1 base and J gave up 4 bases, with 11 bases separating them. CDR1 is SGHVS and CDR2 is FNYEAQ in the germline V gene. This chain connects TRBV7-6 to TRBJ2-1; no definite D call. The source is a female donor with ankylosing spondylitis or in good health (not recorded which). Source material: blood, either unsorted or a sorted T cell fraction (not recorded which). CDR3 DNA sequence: TGTGCCAGCAGCTTAGAGCAGAGCAGGTACAATGAGCAGTTCTTC. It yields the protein CASSLEQSRYNEQFF. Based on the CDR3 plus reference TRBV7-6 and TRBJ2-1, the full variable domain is GAGVSQSPRYKVTKRGQDVALRCDPISGHVSLYWYRQALGQGPEFLTYFNYEAQQDKSGLPNDRFSAERPEGSISTLTIQRTEQRDSAMYRCASSLEQSRYNEQFFGPGTRLTVL.